This passage covers 16 T cell receptor beta chains from one sample sequenced in a study of cytomegalovirus exposure and HLA in healthy donors. This PCR relied on a set of 60 Vbeta primers and 13 Jbeta primers. Here immunoSEQ multiplex PCR was the method, and the copy in TCRdb shows in-frame clones only, minus some. The sample has about 180,000 clones, about three quarters seen once. The sample consisted of PBMCs. All receptors derive from a woman between 25 and 40 years old in good health and CMV-seropositive.

This clone was picked up a small number of times. This chain connects TRBV19 to TRBJ2-3, with D perhaps TRBD1 (6 bases). V was cut by 6 bases and J by 0 bases, with 16 bases left in between. Germline V CDR1 and CDR2: LNHDA, SQIVND (reference sequence). There are 16 residues in the CDR3. CDR3 bases: TGTGCCAGTAGCTTTGAGGACAGACCCAGCACAGATACGCAGTATTTT. Amino acid sequence: CASSFEDRPSTDTQYF.

This CDR3 is CASSSTGTSGTWDNEQFF. In DNA, the CDR3 is TGCGCCAGCAGCTCTACCGGGACTAGCGGAACTTGGGACAATGAGCAGTTCTTC. The chain couples TRBV5-1 to TRBJ2-1, with TRBD2 matching over 11 bases. The CDR3 loop spans 18 amino acids. Germline CDR1 and CDR2: SGHRS and YFSETQ. Germline trimming cut 3 bases from V and 5 bases from J; bases unmatched to any gene: 13.

The chain carries TRBV6-4 and TRBJ1-1, with D unclear. CDR1 and CDR2 (germline): MRHNA, SNTAGT. Trimming shortened V by 2 bases and J by 5 bases, and 9 bases separated the two germline ends. This CDR3 has 13 amino acids. This chain's CDR3 is CASSDEGGTEAFF. In DNA, the CDR3 is TGTGCCAGCAGTGACGAGGGAGGAACTGAAGCTTTCTTT.

J is TRBJ2-7 and V is TRBV5-6; possibly TRBD1 for D (6 bases). CDR3 length: 14 amino acids. V was pared by 2 bases and J by 6 bases, with 15 bases between. Per the germline V gene, CDR1 is SGHDT and CDR2 is YYEEEE. The CDR3 nucleotides read TGTGCCAGCAGCTTCTACAGGACAGTGACCGAGCAGTACTTC. It translates to CASSFYRTVTEQYF.

The chain carries TRBV7-3 and TRBJ2-5, with 12 nucleotides matching TRBD1. The junction had 10 bases not matched to a gene; V was cut back by 4 bases and J by 4 bases. The CDR3 covers 17 residues. Germline assignment: CDR1 SGHTA and CDR2 FQGTGA. The CDR3 here is CASSSAGTGGAGETQYF. In DNA form, the CDR3 reads TGTGCCAGCAGCTCAGCCGGGACAGGGGGCGCGGGAGAGACCCAGTACTTC.

Here the CDR3 reads CASSSRDLEGGTQPQHF. For the CDR3, the DNA is TGTGCCAGTAGTTCCCGAGACCTTGAAGGGGGCACTCAGCCCCAGCATTTT. This sequence joins TRBV19 and TRBJ1-5; 7 bases map to TRBD1. The CDR3 totals 17 residues. Germline-derived CDR1 and CDR2 are LNHDA and SQIVND (reference sequence). V shed 5 bases, J shed 6 bases, and the junction held 16 bases outside the gene matches.

CDR3 residues: CASSPEGTGGYSNQPQHF. Here the CDR3 DNA reads TGCGCCAGCAGCCCGGAAGGGACAGGGGGTTATAGCAATCAGCCCCAGCATTTT. The chain has TRBV5-1 and TRBJ1-5; 11 nucleotides align to TRBD1. The CDR3 extends over 18 amino acids. In germline, CDR1 is SGHRS, CDR2 YFSETQ. V was pared by 4 bases and J by 0 bases, with 9 bases of the junction left unmatched.

The chain couples TRBV18 to TRBJ1-1; D uncertain. V dropped 5 bases and J dropped 1 base, with 8 bases sitting between them. This CDR3 is built from 13 residues. Germline CDR1 and CDR2: KGHSH and LQKENI. The CDR3, as DNA: TGTGCCAGCTCATCATCAGGGAACACTGAAGCTTTCTTT. Amino acids: CASSSSGNTEAFF.

V is TRBV4-1 and J is TRBJ1-4; D is ambiguous. V dropped 2 bases and J dropped 3 bases, with 10 bases sitting between them. CDR1 is MGHRA and CDR2 is YSYEKL in the germline V gene. The CDR3 contains 15 residues. CDR3 sequence: CASSQMGRSNEKLFF. DNA for the CDR3: TGCGCCAGCAGCCAAATGGGCAGATCTAATGAAAAACTGTTTTTT.

J is TRBJ2-2 and V is TRBV5-5, with TRBD2 identical over 9 bases. CDR3 length: 17 residues. Per germline, CDR1 SGHKS and CDR2 YYEKEE (reference sequence). The junction had 10 bases not matched to a gene; V was cut back by 2 bases and J by 5 bases. As DNA, the CDR3 is TGTGCCAGCAGCTTTGGGGCGGGAGGGCCCTCGACCGGGGAGCTGTTTTTT. It yields the protein CASSFGAGGPSTGELFF.

This clone was seen more than once but under ten times. The DNA of the CDR3 is TGCGCCAGCAGCCAAATAGCGGGAGGGCCGTCAGATACGCAGTATTTT. Protein sequence: CASSQIAGGPSDTQYF. V and J are TRBV4-1 and TRBJ2-3; 11 positions match TRBD2. The CDR3 totals 16 residues. Trimming took 2 bases from V and 4 from J; bases not matched to a gene: 5. Germline values: CDR1 MGHRA, CDR2 YSYEKL.

The chain links TRBV11-2 to TRBJ1-5; D unresolved. V shed 1 base and J shed 0 bases, with 7 bases lying between them. Germline V gene data show CDR1 as SGHAT and CDR2 as FQNNGV. The CDR3 has 15 residues. The CDR3 region is CASSLGLYSNQPQHF. CDR3 nucleotides: TGTGCCAGCAGCTTAGGACTTTATAGCAATCAGCCCCAGCATTTT.

The chain recombines TRBV10-2 with TRBJ2-7; D possibly corresponds to TRBD1 (6 bases). Between the trimmed V and J ends, which lost 3 bases and 3 bases, there was a span of 9 bases. Germline V CDR1 and CDR2: WSHSY, SAAADI. The length of the CDR3 is 13 residues. The CDR3 DNA reads as TGCGCCAGCAGTGAAGGCAGGGGCTACGAGCAGTACTTC. Amino acid sequence: CASSEGRGYEQYF.

The gene calls are TRBV10-3 and TRBJ2-3; 7 bases match TRBD1. After removal of 9 bases from V and 2 bases from J, the junction contained 5 bases not matched to a gene. This CDR3 contains 13 residues. The V gene's germline CDR1 is ENHRY and CDR2 SYGVKD. The chain's CDR3 is CAIRDSNTDTQYF. DNA of the CDR3: TGTGCCATTAGGGACAGTAACACAGATACGCAGTATTTT.

As concerns this clone: One end of the junction varies from germline; a read error may be responsible. The chain carries TRBV7-9 and TRBJ2-6; TRBD1 matches at 8 bases. Germline V CDR1 and CDR2: SEHNR, FQNEAQ (reference sequence). The CDR3 loop spans 18 amino acids. For the CDR3, the DNA is TGTTCCAGCAGCTCCCCGGGACAGGTGAACTCTGGGGCCAACGTCCTGACTTTC. It codes for CSSSSPGQVNSGANVLTF.

This rearrangement joins TRBV28 to TRBJ1-3, with 8 bases lining up with TRBD1. With V trimmed by 5 bases and J by 8 bases, 8 bases remained unmatched. Germline loops: CDR1 MDHEN, CDR2 SYDVKM. The CDR3 totals 14 residues. In nucleotides, the CDR3 is TGTGCCAGCAGTAGAGGACAGGGAATTGACACCATATATTTT. It yields the protein CASSRGQGIDTIYF.